The clone carrying this T cell receptor beta chain was recorded at least ten times. Germline lookup yields CDR1 SGDLS and CDR2 YYNGEE. CDR3 length: 11 residues. Trimming took 6 bases from V and 6 from J, leaving 6 bases between them. Individual cDNA molecules had unique molecular identifiers attached to them by the library. TCRdb reanalysed the RACE reads using MiXCR and keeps one entry per CDR3 protein. This sample has 370,000 or so distinct CDR3 sequences; roughly 4.8% occur once, and the top ten carry about 2.1%. The sample originates from a study of human T cells and chemical hapten exposure. Overall study context: Patch testing placed 0.01% DPC on the upper back, with readings at 6 days.

Time point of the sample: patch test 1, 2 weeks after DPC sensitization. The treatment was: therapeutic diphenylcyclopropenone sensitization with weekly scalp DPC. The rearrangement links TRBV9 to TRBJ2-2, with a possible D match to TRBD1 (6 bases). The sequences come from whole blood, collected in connection with sensitization to the hapten diphenylcyclopropenone (DPC). This sequence originates from a woman aged 45 to 65 with alopecia areata. Some clones in this sample may be carry-over from other donors' samples. The DNA for the CDR3 is TGTGCCAGCAAGGGGGCCGGGGAGCTGTTTTTT. It codes for CASKGAGELFF.